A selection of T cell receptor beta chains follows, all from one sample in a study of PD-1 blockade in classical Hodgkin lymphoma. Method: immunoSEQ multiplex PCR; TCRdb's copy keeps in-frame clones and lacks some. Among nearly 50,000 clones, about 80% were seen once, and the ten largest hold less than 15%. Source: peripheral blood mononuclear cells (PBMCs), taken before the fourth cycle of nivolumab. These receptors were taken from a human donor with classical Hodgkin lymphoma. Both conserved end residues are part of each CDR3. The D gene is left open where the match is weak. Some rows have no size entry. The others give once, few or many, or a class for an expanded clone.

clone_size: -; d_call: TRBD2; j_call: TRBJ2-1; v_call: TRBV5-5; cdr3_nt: TGTGCCAGCAGCCCAAGACTAGCACATACCAATGAGCAGTTCTTC; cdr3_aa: CASSPRLAHTNEQFF
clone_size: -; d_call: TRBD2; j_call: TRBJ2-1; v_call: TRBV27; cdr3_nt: TGTGCCAGCAGTCCTACTAGCGGGAGGGCCGAGGTTTCAAATGAGCAGTTCTTC; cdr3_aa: CASSPTSGRAEVSNEQFF
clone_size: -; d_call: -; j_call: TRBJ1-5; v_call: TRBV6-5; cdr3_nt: TGTGCCAGCGTCAGAGGGGGCAATCAGCCCCAGCATTTT; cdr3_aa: CASVRGGNQPQHF
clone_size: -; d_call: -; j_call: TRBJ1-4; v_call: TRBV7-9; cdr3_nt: TGTGCCAGCAGCTTAGGGACAGCAACTAATGAAAAACTGTTTTTT; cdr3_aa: CASSLGTATNEKLFF
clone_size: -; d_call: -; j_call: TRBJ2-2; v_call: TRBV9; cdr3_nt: TGTGCCAGCAGCGTAGGTCGGACAGTCAACACCGGGGAGCTGTTTTTT; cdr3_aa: CASSVGRTVNTGELFF
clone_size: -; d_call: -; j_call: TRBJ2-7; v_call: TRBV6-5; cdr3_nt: TGTGCCAGCAGCCTCACAGGGAGGACCTACGAGCAGTACTTC; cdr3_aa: CASSLTGRTYEQYF
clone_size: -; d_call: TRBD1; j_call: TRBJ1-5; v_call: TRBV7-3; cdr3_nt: TGTGCCAGCAGCTTAGGACAGGTCCCAGGACAGCCCCAGCATTTT; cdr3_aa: CASSLGQVPGQPQHF
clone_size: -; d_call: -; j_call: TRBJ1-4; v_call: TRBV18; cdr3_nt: TGTGCCAGCTCCCTTGGGCATACCGACGAAAAACTGTTTTTT; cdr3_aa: CASSLGHTDEKLFF
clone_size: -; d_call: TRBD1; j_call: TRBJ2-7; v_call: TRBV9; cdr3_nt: TGTGCCAGCAGCGTTGAACCGGGACAGGGGGACGAGCAGTACTTC; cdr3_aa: CASSVEPGQGDEQYF
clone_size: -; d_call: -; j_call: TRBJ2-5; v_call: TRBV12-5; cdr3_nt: TGTGCTAGTGGTTTCCAGGGGGGAGAGACCCAGTACTTC; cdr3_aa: CASGFQGGETQYF
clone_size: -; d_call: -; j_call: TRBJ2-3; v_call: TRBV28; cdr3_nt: TGTGCCAGCATGTATGGGATCACAGATACGCAGTATTTT; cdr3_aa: CASMYGITDTQYF
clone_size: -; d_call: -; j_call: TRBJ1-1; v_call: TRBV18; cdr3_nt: TGTGCCAGCACCGGGACTAGGGAGGCTGAAGCTTTCTTT; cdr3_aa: CASTGTREAEAFF
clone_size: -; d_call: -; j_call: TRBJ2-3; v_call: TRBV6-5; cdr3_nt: TGTGCCAGCAGTCGACGGTCGGTGGCGCAAGATACGCAGTATTTT; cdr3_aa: CASSRRSVAQDTQYF
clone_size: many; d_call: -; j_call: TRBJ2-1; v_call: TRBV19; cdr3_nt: TGTGCCACCCTACAGAGGGGTAATGAGCAGTTCTTC; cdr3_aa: CATLQRGNEQFF
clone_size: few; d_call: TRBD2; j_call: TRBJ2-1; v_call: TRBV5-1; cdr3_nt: TGCGCCAGCAGCCTGAGGGGAGGACAAACTAGCGGGAGTTTCACCTTTGGGTATGAGCAGTTCTTC; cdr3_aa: CASSLRGGQTSGSFTFGYEQFF
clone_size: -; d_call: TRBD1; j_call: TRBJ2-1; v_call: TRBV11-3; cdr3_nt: TGTGCCAGCAGCTTCCGGGACAGTCACTACAATGAGCAGTTCTTC; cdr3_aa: CASSFRDSHYNEQFF
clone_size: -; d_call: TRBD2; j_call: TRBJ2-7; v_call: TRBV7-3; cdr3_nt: TGTGCCAGCAGCCTCAACGGACTAGGATCCTACGAGCAGTACTTC; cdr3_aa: CASSLNGLGSYEQYF
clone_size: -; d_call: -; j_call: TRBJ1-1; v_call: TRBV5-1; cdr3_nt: TGCGCCAGCAGCTTGGCCGCGGGCGGGAGCCGGGAAGCTTTCTTT; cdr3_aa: CASSLAAGGSREAFF
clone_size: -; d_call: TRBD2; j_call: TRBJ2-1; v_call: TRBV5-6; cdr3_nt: TGTGCCAGCAGCTTCGGGCTAGCGGGATTTAGCTCCTACAATGAGCAGTTCTTC; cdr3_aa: CASSFGLAGFSSYNEQFF
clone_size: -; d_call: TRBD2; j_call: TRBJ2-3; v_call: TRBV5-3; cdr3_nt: TGTGCCAGAAGCCCCGGGGCGGGAGGGCCCGTGGGAGATACGCAGTATTTT; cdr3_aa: CARSPGAGGPVGDTQYF
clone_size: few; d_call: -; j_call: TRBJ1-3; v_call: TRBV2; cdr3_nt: TGTGCCAGCCTTCGGGACTCTGGAAACACCATATATTTT; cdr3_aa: CASLRDSGNTIYF
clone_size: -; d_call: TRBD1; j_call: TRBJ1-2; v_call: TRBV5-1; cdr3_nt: TGCGCCAGCAGCACGGACAGGGGTCGATATGGCTACACCTTC; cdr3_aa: CASSTDRGRYGYTF
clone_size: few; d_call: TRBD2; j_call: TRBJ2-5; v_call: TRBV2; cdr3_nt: TGTGCCGTGGGACTAGCGGGAGTAAAGGAGACCCAGTACTTC; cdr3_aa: CAVGLAGVKETQYF
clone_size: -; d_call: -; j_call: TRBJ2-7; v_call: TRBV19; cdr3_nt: TGTGCCAGTTCCCTTGCGGGAAAGAGGTACGAGCAGTACTTC; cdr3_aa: CASSLAGKRYEQYF
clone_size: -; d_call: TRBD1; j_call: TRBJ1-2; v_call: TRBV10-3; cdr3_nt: TGTGCCATCAGTTCCCACGCAGGGGGGGATGGCTACACCTTC; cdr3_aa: CAISSHAGGDGYTF
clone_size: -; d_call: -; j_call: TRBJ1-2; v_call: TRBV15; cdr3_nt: TGTGCCACCAGCAGAGGACGGGCAGGCAATGGCTACACCTTC; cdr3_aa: CATSRGRAGNGYTF
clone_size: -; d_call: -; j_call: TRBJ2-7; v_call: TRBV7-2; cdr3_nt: TGTGCCAGCAGCTTAGGGTTTAACTACGAGCAGTACTTC; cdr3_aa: CASSLGFNYEQYF
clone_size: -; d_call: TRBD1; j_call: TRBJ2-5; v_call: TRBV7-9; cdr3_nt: TGTGCCAGCAACTCAAAGGGGGCGCCTGGGGAGACCCAGTACTTC; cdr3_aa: CASNSKGAPGETQYF
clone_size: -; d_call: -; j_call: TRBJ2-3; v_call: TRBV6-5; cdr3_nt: TGTGCCAGCAGCTTAGGTAGTGGGAGAACAGATACGCAGTATTTT; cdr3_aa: CASSLGSGRTDTQYF
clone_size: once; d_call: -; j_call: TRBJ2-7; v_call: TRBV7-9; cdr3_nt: TGTGCCAGCAGCTCAGCTGTAGGAGGGGCGTACTACGAGCAGTACTTC; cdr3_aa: CASSSAVGGAYYEQYF
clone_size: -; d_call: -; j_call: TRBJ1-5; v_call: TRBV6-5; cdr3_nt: TGTGCCAGCAGTGACTCTCAGGGATTCAATCAGCCCCAGCATTTT; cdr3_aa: CASSDSQGFNQPQHF
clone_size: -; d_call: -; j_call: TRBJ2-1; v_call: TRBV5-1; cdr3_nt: TGCGCCAGCAGGTCCGGGACCCCGTCCTACAATGAGCAGTTCTTC; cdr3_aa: CASRSGTPSYNEQFF
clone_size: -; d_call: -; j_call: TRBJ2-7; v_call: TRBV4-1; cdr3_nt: TGCGCCAGCAGCCAAGGAGGATTATCCTACGAGCAGTACTTC; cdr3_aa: CASSQGGLSYEQYF
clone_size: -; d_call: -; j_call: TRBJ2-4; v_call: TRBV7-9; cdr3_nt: TGTGCCAGCAGCCCGGACTTCACGGGGGCCAAAAACATTCAGTACTTC; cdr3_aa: CASSPDFTGAKNIQYF
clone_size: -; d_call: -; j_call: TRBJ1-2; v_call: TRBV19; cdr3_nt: TGTGCCAGTAGTATAGTTGGGGAAGCTAACTATGGCTACACCTTC; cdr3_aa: CASSIVGEANYGYTF
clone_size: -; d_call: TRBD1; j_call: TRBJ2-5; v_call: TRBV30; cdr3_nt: TGTGCCTGGAGTGCCTTAATTCCGGGACAGGGGATGGGGACCCAGTACTTC; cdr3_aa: CAWSALIPGQGMGTQYF
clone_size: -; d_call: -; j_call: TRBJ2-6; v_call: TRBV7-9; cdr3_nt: TGTGCCAGCAGCTCCGGGGGCTCTGGGGCCAACGTCCTGACTTTC; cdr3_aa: CASSSGGSGANVLTF
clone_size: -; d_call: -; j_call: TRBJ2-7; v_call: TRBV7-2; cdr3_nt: TGTGCCAGCAGCTTAGACCGCTACACCTACGAGCAGTACTTC; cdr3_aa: CASSLDRYTYEQYF
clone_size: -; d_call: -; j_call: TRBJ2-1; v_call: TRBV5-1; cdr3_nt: TGCGCCAGCAGCTGGGGGAGGGAGCAGTTCTTC; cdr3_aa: CASSWGREQFF
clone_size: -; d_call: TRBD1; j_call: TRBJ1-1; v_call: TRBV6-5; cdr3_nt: TGTGCCAGCAGTTACCTGGGACAGGGATTTGCTTTCTTT; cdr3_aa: CASSYLGQGFAFF
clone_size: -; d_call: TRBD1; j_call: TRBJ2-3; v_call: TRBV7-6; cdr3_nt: TGTGCCAGCAGCCGAGGACAGGGGACAGATACGCAGTATTTT; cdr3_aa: CASSRGQGTDTQYF
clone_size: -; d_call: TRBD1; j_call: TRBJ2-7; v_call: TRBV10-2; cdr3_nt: TGCGCCAGCAGAACAGGGGTAGATCGGTCCTACGAGCAGTACTTC; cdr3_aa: CASRTGVDRSYEQYF
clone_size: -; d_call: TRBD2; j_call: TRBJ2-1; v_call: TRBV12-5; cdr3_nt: TGTGCTAGTGGTATCTGGACTAGCGGGGTCAATGAGCAGTTCTTC; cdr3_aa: CASGIWTSGVNEQFF
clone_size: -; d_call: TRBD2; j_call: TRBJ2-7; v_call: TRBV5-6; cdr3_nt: TGTGCCAGCAGCAGGGGACTAGCGGGAATATCCCCGTACTACGAGCAGTACTTC; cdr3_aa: CASSRGLAGISPYYEQYF
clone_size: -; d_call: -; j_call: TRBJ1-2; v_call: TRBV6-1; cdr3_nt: TGTGCCAGCAGTGAAGGGCGGGGAAACTATGGCTACACCTTC; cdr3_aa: CASSEGRGNYGYTF
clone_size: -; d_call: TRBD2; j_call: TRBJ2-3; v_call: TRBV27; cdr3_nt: TGTGCCAGCCGCGAGTTCGGACTAGCGAACACAGATACGCAGTATTTT; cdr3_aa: CASREFGLANTDTQYF
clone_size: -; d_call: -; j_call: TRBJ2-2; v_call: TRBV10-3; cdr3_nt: TGTGCCATCAGTGAAGGTCGAGCGCCGAACACCGGGGAGCTGTTTTTT; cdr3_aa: CAISEGRAPNTGELFF
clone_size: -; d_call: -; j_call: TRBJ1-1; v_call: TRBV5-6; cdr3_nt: TGTGCCAGCTCCTCGGCCGGGAGGCTGAACACTGAAGCTTTCTTT; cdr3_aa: CASSSAGRLNTEAFF
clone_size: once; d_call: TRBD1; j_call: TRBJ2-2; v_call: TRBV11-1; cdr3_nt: TGTGCCAGCAGCTACCGGGACAGGGGAACCGGGGAGCTGTTTTTT; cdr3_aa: CASSYRDRGTGELFF
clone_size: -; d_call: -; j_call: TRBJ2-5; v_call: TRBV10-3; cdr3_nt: TGTGCCATCAGTGAAGGGTTTGAGACCCAGTACTTC; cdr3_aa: CAISEGFETQYF
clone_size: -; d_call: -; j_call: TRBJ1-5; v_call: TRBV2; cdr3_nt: TGTGCCAGCAGAGAGGACAGCCTTTATCAGCCCCAGCATTTT; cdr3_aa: CASREDSLYQPQHF
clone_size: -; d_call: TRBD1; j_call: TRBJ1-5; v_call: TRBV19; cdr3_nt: TGTGCCAGTAGCAGGACAGGGCCAAGCAATCAGCCCCAGCATTTT; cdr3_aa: CASSRTGPSNQPQHF
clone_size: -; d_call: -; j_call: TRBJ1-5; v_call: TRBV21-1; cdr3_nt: TGTGCCAGCAGCAAATGCGATGACAATCAGCCCCAGCATTTT; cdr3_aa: CASSKCDDNQPQHF
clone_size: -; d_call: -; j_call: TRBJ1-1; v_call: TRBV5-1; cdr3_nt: TGCGCCAGCAGCTGTGACAGCACAGCTGAAGCTTTCTTT; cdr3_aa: CASSCDSTAEAFF
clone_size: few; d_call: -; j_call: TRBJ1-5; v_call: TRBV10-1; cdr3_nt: TGCGCCAACTATTTCTGGTGGGTCAGAGATTTT; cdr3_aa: CANYFWWVRDF
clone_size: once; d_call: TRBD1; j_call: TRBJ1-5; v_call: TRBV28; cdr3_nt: TGTGCCAGCTCTCTACCTGCGGGACAGGGTGGGGATCAGCCCCAGCATTTT; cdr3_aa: CASSLPAGQGGDQPQHF
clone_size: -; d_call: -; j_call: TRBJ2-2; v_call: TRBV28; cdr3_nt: TGTGCCAGCAGTTTACTTAGCAGGCGCACCGGGGAGCTGTTTTTT; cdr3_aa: CASSLLSRRTGELFF
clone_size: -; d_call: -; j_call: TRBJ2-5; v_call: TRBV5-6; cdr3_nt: TGTGCCAGCAGCTTGGTGGCAGGGGGGAGGGAGACCCAGTACTTC; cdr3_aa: CASSLVAGGRETQYF
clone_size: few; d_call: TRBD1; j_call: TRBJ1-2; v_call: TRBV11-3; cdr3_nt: TGTGCCAGCAGCTTGACAGGGGTGGACTATGGCTACACCTTC; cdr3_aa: CASSLTGVDYGYTF